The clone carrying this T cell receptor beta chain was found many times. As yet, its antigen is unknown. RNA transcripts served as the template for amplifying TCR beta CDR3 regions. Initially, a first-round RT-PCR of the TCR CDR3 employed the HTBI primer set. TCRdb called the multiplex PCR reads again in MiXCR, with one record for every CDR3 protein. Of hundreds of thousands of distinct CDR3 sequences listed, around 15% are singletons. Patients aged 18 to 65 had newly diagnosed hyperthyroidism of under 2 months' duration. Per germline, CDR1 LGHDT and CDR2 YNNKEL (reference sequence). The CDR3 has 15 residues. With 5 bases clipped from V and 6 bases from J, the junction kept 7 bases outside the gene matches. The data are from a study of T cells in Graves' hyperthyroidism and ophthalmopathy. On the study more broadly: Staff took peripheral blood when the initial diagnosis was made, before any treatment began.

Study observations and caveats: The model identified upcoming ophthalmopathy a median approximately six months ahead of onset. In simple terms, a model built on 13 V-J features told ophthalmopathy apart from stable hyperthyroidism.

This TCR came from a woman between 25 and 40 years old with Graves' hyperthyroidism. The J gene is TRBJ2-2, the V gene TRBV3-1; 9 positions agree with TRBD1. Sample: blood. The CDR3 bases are TGTGCCAGCAGCTTCGGACAGGGGTTCGCCGGGGAGCTGTTTTTT. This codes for CASSFGQGFAGELFF.